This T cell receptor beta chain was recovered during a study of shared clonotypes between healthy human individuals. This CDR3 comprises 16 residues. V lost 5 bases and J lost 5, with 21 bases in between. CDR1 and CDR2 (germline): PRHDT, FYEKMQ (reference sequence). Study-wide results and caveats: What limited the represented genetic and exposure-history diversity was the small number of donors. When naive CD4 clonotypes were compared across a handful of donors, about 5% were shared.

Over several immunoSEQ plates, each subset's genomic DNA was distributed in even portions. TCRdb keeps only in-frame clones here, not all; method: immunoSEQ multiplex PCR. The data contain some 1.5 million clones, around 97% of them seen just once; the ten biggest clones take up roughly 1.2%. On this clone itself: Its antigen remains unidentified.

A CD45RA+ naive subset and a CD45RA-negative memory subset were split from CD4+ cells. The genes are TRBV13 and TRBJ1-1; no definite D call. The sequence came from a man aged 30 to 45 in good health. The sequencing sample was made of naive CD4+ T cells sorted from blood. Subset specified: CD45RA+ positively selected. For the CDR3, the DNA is TGTGCCAGCAGCCCCCAAGGATTAGGAGTGTGGACTGAAGCTTTCTTT. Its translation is CASSPQGLGVWTEAFF.